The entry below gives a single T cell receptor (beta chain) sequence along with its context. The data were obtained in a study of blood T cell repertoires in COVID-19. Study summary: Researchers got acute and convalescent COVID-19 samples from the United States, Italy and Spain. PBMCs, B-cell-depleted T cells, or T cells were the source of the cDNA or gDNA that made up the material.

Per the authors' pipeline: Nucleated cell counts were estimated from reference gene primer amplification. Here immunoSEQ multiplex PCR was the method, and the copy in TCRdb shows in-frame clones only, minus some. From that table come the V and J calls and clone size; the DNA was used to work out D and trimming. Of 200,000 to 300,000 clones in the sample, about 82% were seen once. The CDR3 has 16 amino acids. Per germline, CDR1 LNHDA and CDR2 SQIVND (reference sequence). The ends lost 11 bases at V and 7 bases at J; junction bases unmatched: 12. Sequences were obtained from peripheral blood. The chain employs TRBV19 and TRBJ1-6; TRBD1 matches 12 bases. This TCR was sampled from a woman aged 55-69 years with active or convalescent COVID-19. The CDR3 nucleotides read TGTGCCTCAAGGGGACAGGGGGCGTTCGGGAATTCACCCCTCCACTTT. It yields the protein CASRGQGAFGNSPLHF.